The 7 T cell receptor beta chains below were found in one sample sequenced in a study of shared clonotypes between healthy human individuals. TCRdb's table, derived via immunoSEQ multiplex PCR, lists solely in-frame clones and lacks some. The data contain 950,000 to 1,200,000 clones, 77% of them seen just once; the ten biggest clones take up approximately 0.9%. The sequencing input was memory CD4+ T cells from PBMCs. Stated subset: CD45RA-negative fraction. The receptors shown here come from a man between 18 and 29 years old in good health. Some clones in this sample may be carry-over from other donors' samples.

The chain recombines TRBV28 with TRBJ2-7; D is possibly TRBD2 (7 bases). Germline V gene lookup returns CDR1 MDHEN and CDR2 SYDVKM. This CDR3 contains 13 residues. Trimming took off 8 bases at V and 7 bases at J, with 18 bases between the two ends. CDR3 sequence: CASVLAGAHEQYF. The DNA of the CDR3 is TGTGCCAGCGTACTGGCGGGGGCGCATGAGCAGTACTTC.

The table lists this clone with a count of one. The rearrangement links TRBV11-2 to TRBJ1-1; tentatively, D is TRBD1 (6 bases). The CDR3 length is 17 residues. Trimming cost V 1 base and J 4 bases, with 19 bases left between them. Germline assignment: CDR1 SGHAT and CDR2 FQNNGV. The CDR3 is CASSLVPGRGASTEAFF. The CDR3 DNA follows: TGTGCCAGCAGCTTAGTCCCTGGGCGGGGGGCGTCCACTGAAGCTTTCTTT.

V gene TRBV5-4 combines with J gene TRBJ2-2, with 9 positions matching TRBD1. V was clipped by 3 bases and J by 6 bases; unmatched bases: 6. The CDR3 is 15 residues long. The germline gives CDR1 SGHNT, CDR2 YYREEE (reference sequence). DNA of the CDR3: TGTGCCAGCAGCTCGACACAGGGGGCATCCGGGGAGCTGTTTTTT. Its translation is CASSSTQGASGELFF.

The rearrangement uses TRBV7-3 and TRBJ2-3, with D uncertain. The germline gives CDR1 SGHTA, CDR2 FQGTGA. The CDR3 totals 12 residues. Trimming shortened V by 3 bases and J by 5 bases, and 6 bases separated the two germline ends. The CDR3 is CASSLKVDTQYF. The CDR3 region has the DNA TGTGCCAGCAGCTTGAAGGTAGATACGCAGTATTTT.

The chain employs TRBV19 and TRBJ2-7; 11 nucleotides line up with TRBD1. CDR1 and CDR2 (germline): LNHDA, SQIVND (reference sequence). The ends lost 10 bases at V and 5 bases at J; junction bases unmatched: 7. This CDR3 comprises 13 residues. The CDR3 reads CATADRGQDEQYF. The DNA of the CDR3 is TGTGCCACCGCGGACAGGGGGCAGGACGAGCAGTACTTC.

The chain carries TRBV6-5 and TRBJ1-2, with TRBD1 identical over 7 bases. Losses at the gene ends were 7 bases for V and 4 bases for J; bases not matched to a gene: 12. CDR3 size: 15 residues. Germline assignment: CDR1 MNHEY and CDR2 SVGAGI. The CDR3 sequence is CASNPAAGGSYGYTF. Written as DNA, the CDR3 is TGTGCCAGCAACCCAGCGGCAGGGGGGAGCTATGGCTACACCTTC.

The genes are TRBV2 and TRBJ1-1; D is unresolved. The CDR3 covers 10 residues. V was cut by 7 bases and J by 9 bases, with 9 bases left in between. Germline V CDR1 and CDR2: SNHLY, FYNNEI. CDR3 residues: CASIDYQAFF. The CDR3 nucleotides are TGTGCCAGCATCGACTACCAAGCTTTCTTT.